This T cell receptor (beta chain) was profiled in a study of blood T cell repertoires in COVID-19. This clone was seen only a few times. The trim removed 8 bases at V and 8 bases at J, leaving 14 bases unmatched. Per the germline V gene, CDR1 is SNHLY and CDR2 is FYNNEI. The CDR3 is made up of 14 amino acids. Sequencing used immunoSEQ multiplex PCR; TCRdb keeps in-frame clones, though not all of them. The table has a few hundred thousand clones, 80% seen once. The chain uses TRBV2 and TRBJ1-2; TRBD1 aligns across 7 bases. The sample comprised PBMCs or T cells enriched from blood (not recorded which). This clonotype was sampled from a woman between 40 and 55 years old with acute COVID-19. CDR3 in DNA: TGTGCCAGCCCGGAGGGGGCGACAGGCAGGGGCTACACCTTC. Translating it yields CASPEGATGRGYTF.